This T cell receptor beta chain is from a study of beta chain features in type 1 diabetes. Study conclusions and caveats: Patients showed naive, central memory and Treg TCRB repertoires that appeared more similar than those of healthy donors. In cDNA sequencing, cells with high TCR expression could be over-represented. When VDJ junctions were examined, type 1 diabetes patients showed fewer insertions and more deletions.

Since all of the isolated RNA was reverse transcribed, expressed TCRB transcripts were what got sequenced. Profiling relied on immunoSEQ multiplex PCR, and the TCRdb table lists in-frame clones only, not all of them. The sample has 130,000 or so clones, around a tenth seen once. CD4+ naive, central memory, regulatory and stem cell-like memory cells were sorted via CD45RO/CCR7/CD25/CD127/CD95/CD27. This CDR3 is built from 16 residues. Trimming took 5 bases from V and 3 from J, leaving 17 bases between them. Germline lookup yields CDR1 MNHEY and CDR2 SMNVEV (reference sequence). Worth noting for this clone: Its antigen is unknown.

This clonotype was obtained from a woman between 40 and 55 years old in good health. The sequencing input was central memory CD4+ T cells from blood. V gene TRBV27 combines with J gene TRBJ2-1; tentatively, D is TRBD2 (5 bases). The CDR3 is CASSPHRGQDYNEQFF. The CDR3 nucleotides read TGTGCCAGCAGTCCCCATCGGGGTCAGGACTACAATGAGCAGTTCTTC.